This T cell receptor (beta chain) was captured in a study of T cell clones after liver transplantation (dated by TCRdb to between 2019 and 2020). Study-level background: ITN030ST, the source of the samples, was a randomized trial that attempted immunosuppression withdrawal within 2 years of liver transplantation. Donor-reactive T cell clones were identified using TCRbeta sequencing after a pre-transplant mixed lymphocyte reaction and were then followed in post-transplant blood. As an antigen-independent comparator for the donor-reactive sequences, third party-reactive TCRbeta sequences from pre-transplant MLRs were identified as well. Of the eight recipients, a few were HCV-positive, while the remaining recipients had been transplanted for non-autoimmune, non-viral indications. Subjects received no induction therapy and standard immunosuppression until randomization at 12-24 months post-transplant. Tolerance was defined as complete withdrawal of immunosuppression for at least one year without a rise in liver enzymes beyond twice the upper limit of normal. Blood samples were collected pre-transplant, then pre-randomization ahead of withdrawal, and finally post-randomization once withdrawal had either been completed or failed. A cohort of 8 liver transplant recipients was studied, of whom 3 were classified as tolerant and 5 as non-tolerant. Overall study outcomes, separate from this receptor: Donor-reactive sequences declined more than third party-reactive ones, suggesting partial antigen-specific deletion unrelated to withdrawal success. In two subjects, low numbers of available donor cells limited the measurable donor-reactive repertoire. In most of the 8 subjects, regardless of tolerance or HCV status, circulating donor-reactive CD4 TCRbeta sequences dropped significantly post-transplant. Without allograft tissue specimens, donor-reactive T cells may have migrated into the graft rather than being deleted. Because of small, heterogeneous patient numbers and non-standardized post-transplant time points, the conclusions were only preliminary. Once repertoire turnover was taken into account, donor-reactive detection showed a significant reduction for CD4 in 7 of 8 subjects and for CD8 in 8 of 8.

Worth noting for this clone: No antigen is known for it. The input lacks base qualities; no much larger clone sits a single base away.

Unstimulated PBMCs, after thawing, were stained for CD3, CD4 and CD8 and then FACS-sorted into CD3+CD4+ and CD3+CD8+ populations. Each of the 8 studied subjects was randomized to immunosuppression withdrawal. Genomic DNA was isolated with the Qiagen DNeasy Blood and Tissue Kit. Using immunoSEQ, frozen genomic DNA was subjected to high-throughput TCRbeta CDR3 sequencing, a process that included PCR amplification, mapping, bias correction and internal controls. Under the source paper's analysis protocol: Productive rearrangements were retained, and unique TCRbeta sequences were defined by the CDR3 nucleotide sequence together with the V and J gene. For a sequence to be called donor-reactive, it needed a frequency of at least 0.01% and at least 5-fold expansion in CFSE-low cells compared with unstimulated pre-transplant cells. Minimum frequency thresholds were set for each subject based on the unstimulated sample with the lowest template count, ensuring at least 90% detection power. Repertoire turnover was measured by Jensen-Shannon divergence between the top 1000 TCRbeta sequences post- and pre-transplant. Two-sided Fisher's exact tests were used to test for changes in the detection of donor-reactive sequences. Entries here come from immuneACCESS through TCRdb and include only in-frame sequences with V and J called. Some clones fail to appear in such tables; in the studies checked, an unresolved V gene covers under half of the shortfall, and the cause of the remainder is unknown. V and J calls and clone size are as listed in that table; D and trimming were resolved from the DNA. The table for this sample lists 20,000 to 25,000 clones; 93% of them were counted only once. 20% to 25% of the sample goes to the ten largest clones.

This sequence originates from a human patient who received a liver transplant. In patients who had a transplant, some T cells may come from the graft donor. The source was CD8+ T cells from blood, collected 25 months after liver transplant.

The CDR3 protein is CASRGQRQFF. The DNA sequence is as follows: TGTGCCAGCAGGGGCCAGCGTCAGTTCTTC. In this chain, TRBV2 is recombined with TRBJ2-1; no D gene can be assigned with confidence. CDR1 is given as SNHLY and CDR2 as FYNNEI, both from the germline V gene. From the cysteine through the phenylalanine, the CDR3 covers 10 amino acids. The entry retains the CDR3 DNA only, 30 bases that are in frame from base 1. Trimming removed 6 bases from V and 13 bases from J, leaving 10 bases between the germline ends.